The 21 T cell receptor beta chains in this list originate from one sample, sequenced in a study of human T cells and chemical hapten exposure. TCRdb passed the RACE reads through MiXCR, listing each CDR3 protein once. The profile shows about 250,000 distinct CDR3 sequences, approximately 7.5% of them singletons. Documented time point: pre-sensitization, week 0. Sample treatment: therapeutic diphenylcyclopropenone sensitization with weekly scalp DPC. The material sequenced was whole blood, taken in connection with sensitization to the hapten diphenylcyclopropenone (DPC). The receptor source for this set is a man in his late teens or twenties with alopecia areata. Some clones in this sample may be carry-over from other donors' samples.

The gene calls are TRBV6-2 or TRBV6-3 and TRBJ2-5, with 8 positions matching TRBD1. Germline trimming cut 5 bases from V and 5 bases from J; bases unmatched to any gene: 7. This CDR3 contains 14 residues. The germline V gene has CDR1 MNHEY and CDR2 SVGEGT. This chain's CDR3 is CASSDSDRAETQYF. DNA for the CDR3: TGTGCCAGCAGTGATTCGGACAGGGCGGAGACCCAGTACTTC.

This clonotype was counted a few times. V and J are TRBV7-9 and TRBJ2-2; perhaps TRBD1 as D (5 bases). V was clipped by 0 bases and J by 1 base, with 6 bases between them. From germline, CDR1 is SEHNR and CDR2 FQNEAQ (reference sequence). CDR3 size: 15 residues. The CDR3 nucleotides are TGTGCCAGCAGCTTAGCCAGGGTGAACACCGGGGAGCTGTTTTTT. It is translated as CASSLARVNTGELFF.

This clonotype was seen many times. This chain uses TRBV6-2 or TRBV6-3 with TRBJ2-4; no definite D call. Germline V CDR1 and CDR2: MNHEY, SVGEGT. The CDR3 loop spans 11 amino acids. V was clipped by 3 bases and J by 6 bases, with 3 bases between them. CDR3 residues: CASSYGNIQYF. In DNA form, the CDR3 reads TGTGCCAGCAGTTATGGAAACATTCAGTACTTC.

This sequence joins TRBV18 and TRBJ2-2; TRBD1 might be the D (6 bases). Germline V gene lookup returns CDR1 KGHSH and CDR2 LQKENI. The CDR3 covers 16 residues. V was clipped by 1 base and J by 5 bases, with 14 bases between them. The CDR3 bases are TGTGCCAGCTCACCACTGGGACAAGATCTTACCGGGGAGCTGTTTTTT. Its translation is CASSPLGQDLTGELFF.

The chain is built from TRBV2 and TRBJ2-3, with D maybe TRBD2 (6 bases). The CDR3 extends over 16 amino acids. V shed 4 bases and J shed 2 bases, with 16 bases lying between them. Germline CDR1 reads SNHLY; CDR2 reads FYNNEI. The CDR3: CASSGGGAQDTDTQYF. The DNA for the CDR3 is TGTGCCAGCAGTGGTGGAGGGGCCCAGGACACAGATACGCAGTATTTT.

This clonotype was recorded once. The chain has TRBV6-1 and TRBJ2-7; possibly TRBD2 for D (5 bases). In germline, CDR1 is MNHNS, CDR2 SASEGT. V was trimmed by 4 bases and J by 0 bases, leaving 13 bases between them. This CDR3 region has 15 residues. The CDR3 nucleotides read TGTGCCAGCAGTGGCGCTGAGGAGGTCTCCTACGAGCAGTACGTC. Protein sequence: CASSGAEEVSYEQYV.

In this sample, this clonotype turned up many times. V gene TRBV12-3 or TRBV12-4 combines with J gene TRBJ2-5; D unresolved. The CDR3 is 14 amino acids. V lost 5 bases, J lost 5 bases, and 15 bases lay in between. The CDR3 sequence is CASSPGRRGETQYF. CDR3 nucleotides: TGTGCCAGCAGTCCCGGACGGCGCGGCGAGACCCAGTACTTC.

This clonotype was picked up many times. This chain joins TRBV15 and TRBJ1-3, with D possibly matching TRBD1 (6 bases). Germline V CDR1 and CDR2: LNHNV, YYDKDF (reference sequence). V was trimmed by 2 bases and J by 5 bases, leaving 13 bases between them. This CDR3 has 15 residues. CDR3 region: CATSRKGDGRNTIYF. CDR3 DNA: TGTGCCACCAGCAGAAAGGGGGACGGACGAAACACCATATATTTT.

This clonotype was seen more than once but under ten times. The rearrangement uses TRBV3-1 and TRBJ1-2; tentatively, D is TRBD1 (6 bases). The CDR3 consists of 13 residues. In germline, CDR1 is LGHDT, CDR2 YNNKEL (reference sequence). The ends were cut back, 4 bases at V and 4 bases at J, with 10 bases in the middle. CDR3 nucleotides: TGTGCCAGCAGCCCGGACAGCTTCTATGGCTACACCTTC. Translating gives CASSPDSFYGYTF.

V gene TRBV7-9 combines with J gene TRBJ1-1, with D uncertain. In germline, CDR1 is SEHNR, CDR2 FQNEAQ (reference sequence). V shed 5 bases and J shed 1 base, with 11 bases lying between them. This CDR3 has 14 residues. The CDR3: CASSQTVTNTEAFF. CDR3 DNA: TGTGCCAGCAGCCAAACAGTCACGAACACTGAAGCTTTCTTT. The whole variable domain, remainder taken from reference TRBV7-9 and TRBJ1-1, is DTGVSQNPRHKITKRGQNVTFRCDPISEHNRLYWYRQTLGQGPEFLTYFQNEAQLEKSRLLSDRFSAERPKGSFSTLEIQRTEQGDSAMYLCASSQTVTNTEAFFGQGTRLTVV.

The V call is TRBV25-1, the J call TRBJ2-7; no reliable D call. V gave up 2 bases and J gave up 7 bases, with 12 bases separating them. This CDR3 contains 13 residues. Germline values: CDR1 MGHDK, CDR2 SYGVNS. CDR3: CASSEPGLSEQYF. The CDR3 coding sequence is TGTGCCAGCAGTGAACCGGGCCTCTCGGAGCAGTACTTC.

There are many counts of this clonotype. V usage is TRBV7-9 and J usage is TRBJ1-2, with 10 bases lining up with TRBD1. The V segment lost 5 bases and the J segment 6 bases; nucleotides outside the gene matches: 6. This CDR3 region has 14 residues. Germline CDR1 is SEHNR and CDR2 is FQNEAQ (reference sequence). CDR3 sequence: CASSEGQGLHGYTF. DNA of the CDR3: TGTGCCAGCAGCGAGGGACAGGGGCTCCATGGCTACACCTTC. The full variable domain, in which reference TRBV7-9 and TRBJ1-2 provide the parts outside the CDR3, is DTGVSQNPRHKITKRGQNVTFRCDPISEHNRLYWYRQTLGQGPEFLTYFQNEAQLEKSRLLSDRFSAERPKGSFSTLEIQRTEQGDSAMYLCASSEGQGLHGYTFGSGTRLTVV.

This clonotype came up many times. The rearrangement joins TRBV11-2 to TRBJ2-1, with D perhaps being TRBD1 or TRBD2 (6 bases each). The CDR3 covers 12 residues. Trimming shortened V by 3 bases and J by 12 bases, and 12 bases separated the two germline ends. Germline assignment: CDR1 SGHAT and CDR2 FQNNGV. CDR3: CASSFLGGVQFF. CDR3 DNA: TGTGCCAGCAGCTTTTTGGGGGGCGTGCAGTTCTTC.

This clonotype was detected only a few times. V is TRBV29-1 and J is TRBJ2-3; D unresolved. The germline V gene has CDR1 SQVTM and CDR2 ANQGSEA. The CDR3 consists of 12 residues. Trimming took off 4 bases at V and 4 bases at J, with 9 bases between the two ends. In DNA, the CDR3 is TGCAGCGTTGCCCAAAGGGCAGATACGCAGTATTTT. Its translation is CSVAQRADTQYF.

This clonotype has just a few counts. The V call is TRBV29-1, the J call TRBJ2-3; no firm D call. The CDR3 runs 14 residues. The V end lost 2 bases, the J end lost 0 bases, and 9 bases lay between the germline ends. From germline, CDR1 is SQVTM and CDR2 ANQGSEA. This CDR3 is CSVELGSSTDTQYF. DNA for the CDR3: TGCAGCGTTGAACTAGGGTCAAGCACAGATACGCAGTATTTT.

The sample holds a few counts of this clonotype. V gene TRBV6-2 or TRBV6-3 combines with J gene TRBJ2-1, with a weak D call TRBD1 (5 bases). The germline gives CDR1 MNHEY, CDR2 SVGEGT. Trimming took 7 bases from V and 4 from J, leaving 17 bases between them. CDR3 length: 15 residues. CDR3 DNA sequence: TGTGCCAGCACTCTAGGGGTCCGAAAATACAATGAGCAGTTCTTC. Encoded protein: CASTLGVRKYNEQFF.

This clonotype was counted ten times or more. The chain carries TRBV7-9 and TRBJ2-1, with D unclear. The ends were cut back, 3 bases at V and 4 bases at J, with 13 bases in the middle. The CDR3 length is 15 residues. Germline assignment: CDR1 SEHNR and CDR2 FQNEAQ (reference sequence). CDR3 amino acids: CASSLGPSPYNEQFF. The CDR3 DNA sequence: TGTGCCAGCAGCTTGGGTCCTTCACCTTACAATGAGCAGTTCTTC.

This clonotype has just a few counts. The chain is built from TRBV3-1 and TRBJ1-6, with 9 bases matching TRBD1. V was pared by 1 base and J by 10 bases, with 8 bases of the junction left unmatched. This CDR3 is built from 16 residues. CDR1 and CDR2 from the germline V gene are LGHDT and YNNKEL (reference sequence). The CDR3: CASSQVRGTGSSPLHF. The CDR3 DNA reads TGTGCCAGCAGCCAAGTAAGGGGGACAGGGTCCTCACCCCTCCACTTT.

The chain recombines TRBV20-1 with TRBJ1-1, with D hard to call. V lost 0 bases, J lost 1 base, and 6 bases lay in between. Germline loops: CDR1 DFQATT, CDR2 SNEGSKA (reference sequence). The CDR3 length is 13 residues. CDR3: CSARDNKNTEAFF. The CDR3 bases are TGCAGTGCTAGAGATAACAAGAACACTGAAGCTTTCTTT.

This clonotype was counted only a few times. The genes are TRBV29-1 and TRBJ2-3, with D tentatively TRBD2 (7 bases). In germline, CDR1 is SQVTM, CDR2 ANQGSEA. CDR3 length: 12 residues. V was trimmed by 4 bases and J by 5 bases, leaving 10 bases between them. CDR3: CSVGRGGDTQYF. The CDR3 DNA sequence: TGCAGCGTTGGGAGGGGGGGAGATACGCAGTATTTT.

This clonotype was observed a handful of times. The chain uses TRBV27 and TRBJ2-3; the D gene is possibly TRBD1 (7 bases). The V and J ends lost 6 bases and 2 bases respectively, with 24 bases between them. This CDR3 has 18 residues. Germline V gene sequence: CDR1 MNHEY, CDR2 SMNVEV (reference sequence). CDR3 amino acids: CASREDRAPRGVTDTQYF. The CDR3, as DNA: TGTGCCAGCAGAGAAGACAGGGCTCCGAGGGGGGTCACAGATACGCAGTATTTT.